These 21 T cell receptor beta chains came from one sample sequenced in a study of blood T cell repertoires in COVID-19. Profiled with immunoSEQ multiplex PCR; TCRdb holds only in-frame clones, not every one. The table lists tens of thousands of clones, about 73% of them singletons. The material sequenced was peripheral blood. The source of these receptors is a woman aged 80 or older with acute or convalescent COVID-19.

This sequence joins TRBV6-2 or TRBV6-3 and TRBJ2-3; 14 positions agree with TRBD2. Losses at the gene ends were 6 bases for V and 3 bases for J; bases not matched to a gene: 8. Germline V gene lookup returns CDR1 MNHEY and CDR2 SVGEGT. The CDR3 runs to 17 residues. The CDR3 is CASSPGTSGSKTDTQYF. As DNA, the CDR3 is TGTGCCAGCAGCCCCGGGACTAGCGGGAGTAAGACAGATACGCAGTATTTT.

The chain uses TRBV7-2 and TRBJ2-5; TRBD1 is a possible D gene (5 bases). Germline V gene lookup returns CDR1 SGHTA and CDR2 FQGNSA. Trimming removed 3 bases from V and 4 bases from J, with 12 bases in between. This CDR3 comprises 14 residues. CDR3 bases: TGTGCCAGCAGCTTGTTTACAGGTTCAGAGACCCAGTACTTC. This gives the protein CASSLFTGSETQYF.

V usage is TRBV27 and J usage is TRBJ2-1; D not certain. V was cut by 1 base and J by 1 base, with 17 bases left in between. The CDR3 is 18 residues long. Germline V gene data show CDR1 as MNHEY and CDR2 as SMNVEV (reference sequence). CDR3 in DNA: TGTGCCAGCAGTTTATTCCGTTACACGGAACAGTCCTACAATGAGCAGTTCTTC. Translating it yields CASSLFRYTEQSYNEQFF.

This clone was observed a handful of times. This chain joins TRBV5-1 and TRBJ2-1, with TRBD2 matching over 10 bases. Germline CDR1 is SGHRS and CDR2 is YFSETQ. V shed 4 bases and J 5 bases; nucleotides not matched to a gene: 6. This CDR3 is 15 amino acids long. DNA for the CDR3: TGCGCCAGCAGCCTCCCTAGCGGGAGAAACAATGAGCAGTTCTTC. Protein: CASSLPSGRNNEQFF.

A single count supports this clone. The chain uses TRBV4-1 and TRBJ2-7, with D perhaps TRBD1 (5 bases). This CDR3 has 13 amino acids. Germline V CDR1 and CDR2: MGHRA, YSYEKL. Trimming stripped 1 base from V and 9 bases from J, with 13 bases between. The CDR3 reads CASSQVPGPGQYF. The CDR3 DNA reads as TGCGCCAGCAGCCAAGTGCCAGGGCCCGGGCAGTACTTC.

J is TRBJ1-1 and V is TRBV7-8, with a tentative D call TRBD1 (5 bases). Germline V lookup: CDR1 SGHVS, CDR2 FQNEAQ. The CDR3 totals 15 residues. V lost 1 base and J lost 1, with 10 bases in between. This chain's CDR3 is CASSLDRLTNTEAFF. CDR3 DNA sequence: TGTGCCAGCAGCTTAGACAGGCTGACGAACACTGAAGCTTTCTTT.

The genes are TRBV24-1 and TRBJ1-5, with TRBD1 identical over 7 bases. Trimming removed 7 bases from V and 3 bases from J; junction bases left unmatched: 2. CDR1 and CDR2 from the germline V gene are KGHDR and SFDVKD. The CDR3 has 13 amino acids. As DNA, the CDR3 is TGTGCCACCAGGGACAGGCTCAATCAGCCCCAGCATTTT. Translation: CATRDRLNQPQHF.

The chain links TRBV21-1 to TRBJ1-4; the D segment call TRBD1 is taken from the table without a DNA check. TRBV21-1 is an annotated pseudogene. This CDR3 region has 11 residues. CDR3 loop: CASRTGEKLFF. CDR3 DNA sequence: TGTGCCAGCCGGACAGGTGAAAAACTGTTTTTT.

This clone came up a few times. This chain uses TRBV5-1 with TRBJ2-5, with 15 bases identical to TRBD2. The length of the CDR3 is 16 residues. Germline values: CDR1 SGHRS, CDR2 YFSETQ. V gave up 3 bases and J gave up 5 bases; unmatched junction bases: 5. Written as DNA, the CDR3 is TGCGCCAGCAGCTCTGGGGGACTAGCGGGAGGTGAGACCCAGTACTTC. Translating it yields CASSSGGLAGGETQYF.

The V gene is TRBV28, the J gene TRBJ2-3; D is uncertain. Trimming took 5 bases from V and 0 from J, leaving 6 bases between them. Germline V CDR1 and CDR2: MDHEN, SYDVKM. The CDR3 is 13 amino acids. In nucleotides, the CDR3 is TGTGCCAGCAGTACAGTGAGCACAGATACGCAGTATTTT. It yields the protein CASSTVSTDTQYF.

CDR3 bases: TGCAGCGTTGGTAGGGGCGAGGGCACAGATACGCAGTATTTT. Protein sequence: CSVGRGEGTDTQYF. This rearrangement joins TRBV29-1 to TRBJ2-3, with D possibly matching TRBD1 (5 bases). Germline V gene sequence: CDR1 SQVTM, CDR2 ANQGSEA. This CDR3 region has 14 residues. V lost 4 bases, J lost 1 base, and 12 bases lay in between.

The chain employs TRBV3-1 (or the pseudogene TRBV3-2) and TRBJ2-2, with 13 bases that match TRBD2. Germline V CDR1 and CDR2: LGHDT, YNNKEL (reference sequence). V was clipped by 0 bases and J by 3 bases; unmatched bases: 1. This CDR3 has 17 amino acids. CDR3 in amino acids: CASSQELAGGYTGELFF. The DNA for the CDR3 is TGTGCCAGCAGCCAAGAACTAGCGGGAGGGTACACCGGGGAGCTGTTTTTT.

V usage is TRBV4-1 and J usage is TRBJ2-1, with 12 bases aligning to TRBD2. CDR1 MGHRA and CDR2 YSYEKL come from the germline V gene. With 6 bases clipped from V and 8 bases from J, the junction kept 8 bases outside the gene matches. The CDR3 is 15 residues long. DNA of the CDR3: TGCGCCAGCAGGCTAGCGGGAGGGTTTAAGTATGAGCAGTTCTTC. This encodes CASRLAGGFKYEQFF.

V is TRBV4-1 and J is TRBJ2-1; 10 positions agree with TRBD2. J lost 2 bases, V lost 8 bases, and 6 bases had no gene match. In germline, CDR1 is MGHRA, CDR2 YSYEKL. This CDR3 region has 15 residues. This CDR3 is CASAWTSGTYNEQFF. CDR3 nucleotides: TGCGCCAGCGCTTGGACTAGCGGTACCTACAATGAGCAGTTCTTC.

The chain has TRBV28 and TRBJ1-4; TRBD1 matches at 8 bases. The CDR3 extends over 15 amino acids. Losses at the gene ends were 9 bases for V and 4 bases for J; bases not matched to a gene: 10. Germline V CDR1 and CDR2: MDHEN, SYDVKM. The CDR3 DNA reads as TGTGCCAGTAACTTCCCGGGACAGGATAATGAAAAACTGTTTTTT. Residues: CASNFPGQDNEKLFF.

The chain carries TRBV19 and TRBJ2-3, with D maybe TRBD2 (5 bases). V was trimmed by 1 base and J by 8 bases, leaving 13 bases between them. Germline V gene lookup returns CDR1 LNHDA and CDR2 SQIVND (reference sequence). The CDR3 consists of 14 residues. CDR3 in amino acids: CASSIGGEFGTQYF. CDR3 nucleotide sequence: TGTGCCAGTAGTATAGGGGGAGAATTCGGTACGCAGTATTTT.

V gene TRBV7-8 combines with J gene TRBJ2-2; maybe TRBD2 (5 bases). This CDR3 is 14 amino acids long. In germline, CDR1 is SGHVS, CDR2 FQNEAQ. Trimming left V 5 bases short and J 4 bases short, with 11 bases between. The CDR3 loop is CASSRGPGTGELFF. The DNA of the CDR3 is TGTGCCAGCAGCCGAGGGCCGGGCACCGGGGAGCTGTTTTTT.

In this sample, this clone turned up a few times. This chain connects TRBV28 to TRBJ1-1, with D uncertain. CDR1 is MDHEN, CDR2 SYDVKM, per germline. The CDR3 length is 15 residues. Trimming removed 5 bases at V and 4 bases at J, with 17 bases between. CDR3 in amino acids: CASSLRLLQITEAFF. CDR3 DNA: TGTGCCAGCAGTCTCCGCCTCTTACAGATCACTGAAGCTTTCTTT.

This clone was recorded once. The chain employs TRBV6-2 or TRBV6-3 and TRBJ1-2; D ambiguous. The CDR3 is 15 amino acids. Germline loops: CDR1 MNHEY, CDR2 SVGEGT. V lost 0 bases and J 4 bases, leaving 12 bases between the germline ends. The CDR3 coding sequence is TGTGCCAGCAGTTACTCCCAAGACACCCTCTATGGCTACACCTTC. It is translated as CASSYSQDTLYGYTF.

V gene TRBV27 combines with J gene TRBJ2-7, with D possibly being TRBD2 (6 bases). This CDR3 region has 15 residues. Germline lookup yields CDR1 MNHEY and CDR2 SMNVEV (reference sequence). Trimming stripped 1 base from V and 2 bases from J, with 12 bases between. The CDR3 loop is CASSLFSSAAYEQYF. The CDR3 DNA follows: TGTGCCAGCAGTTTATTTTCTAGCGCCGCCTACGAGCAGTACTTC.

The chain links TRBV29-1 to TRBJ1-1; a possible D gene is TRBD1 (5 bases). Germline V lookup: CDR1 SQVTM, CDR2 ANQGSEA. The CDR3 totals 13 residues. Trimming pared 4 bases from V and 1 base from J, leaving 10 bases between. The chain's CDR3 is CSVGWGGNTEAFF. In DNA form, the CDR3 reads TGCAGCGTTGGGTGGGGCGGGAACACTGAAGCTTTCTTT.